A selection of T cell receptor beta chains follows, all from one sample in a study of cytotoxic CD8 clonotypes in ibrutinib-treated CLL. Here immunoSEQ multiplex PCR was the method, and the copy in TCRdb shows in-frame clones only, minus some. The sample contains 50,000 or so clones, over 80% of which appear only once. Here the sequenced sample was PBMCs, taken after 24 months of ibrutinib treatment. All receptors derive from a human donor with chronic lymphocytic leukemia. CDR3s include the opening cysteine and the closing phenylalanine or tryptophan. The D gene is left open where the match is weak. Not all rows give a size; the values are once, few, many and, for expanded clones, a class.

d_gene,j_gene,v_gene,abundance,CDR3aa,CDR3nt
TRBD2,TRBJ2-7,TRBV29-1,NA,CSVEETSGNSYEQYF,TGCAGCGTTGAAGAGACTAGCGGAAACTCCTACGAGCAGTACTTC
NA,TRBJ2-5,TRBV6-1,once,CASSEETQYF,TGTGCCAGCAGTGAAGAGACCCAGTACTTC
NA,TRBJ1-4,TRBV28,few,CASTQGREKLFF,TGTGCCAGCACCCAGGGGCGGGAAAAACTGTTTTTT
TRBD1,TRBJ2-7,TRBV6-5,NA,CASRTPGQGFYEQYF,TGTGCCAGCAGAACACCGGGACAGGGCTTCTACGAGCAGTACTTC
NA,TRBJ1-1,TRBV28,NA,CASSFGSAMYRAFF,TGTGCCAGCAGTTTTGGATCAGCGATGTACCGGGCTTTCTTT
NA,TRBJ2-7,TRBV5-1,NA,CASSSDNSIYEQYF,TGCGCCAGCAGCTCTGACAACAGTATCTACGAGCAGTACTTC
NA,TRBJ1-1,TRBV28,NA,CASAPGAVNTEAFF,TGTGCCAGCGCGCCGGGGGCTGTGAACACTGAAGCTTTCTTT
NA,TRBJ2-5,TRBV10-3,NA,CAISEPRDQETQYF,TGTGCCATCAGTGAGCCGAGGGACCAAGAGACCCAGTACTTC
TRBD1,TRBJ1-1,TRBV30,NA,CAWMEGRGHTEAFF,TGTGCCTGGATGGAGGGCAGGGGGCACACTGAAGCTTTCTTT
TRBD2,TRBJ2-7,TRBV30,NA,CAWRPRVAGGREQYF,TGTGCCTGGAGACCCCGGGTAGCGGGAGGCCGCGAGCAGTACTTC
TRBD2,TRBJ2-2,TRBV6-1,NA,CASSGFSGSTGELFF,TGTGCCAGCAGTGGGTTTAGCGGGAGCACCGGGGAGCTGTTTTTT
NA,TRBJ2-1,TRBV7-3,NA,CASSLNEYEQFF,TGTGCCAGCAGCTTAAATGAGTATGAGCAGTTCTTC
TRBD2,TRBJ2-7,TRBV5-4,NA,CASSWVAGAREQYF,TGTGCCAGCAGCTGGGTAGCGGGAGCGCGGGAGCAGTACTTC
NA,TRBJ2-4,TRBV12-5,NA,CASGKDGNIQYF,TGTGCTAGTGGTAAGGACGGAAACATTCAGTACTTC
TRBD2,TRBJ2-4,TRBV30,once,CAWSVFRTSGRVVAKNIQYF,TGTGCCTGGAGTGTTTTTCGGACTAGCGGGAGGGTTGTAGCCAAAAACATTCAGTACTTC
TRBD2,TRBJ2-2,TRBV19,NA,CASSIQAGGTGELFF,TGTGCCAGTAGTATCCAAGCGGGAGGGACCGGGGAGCTGTTTTTT
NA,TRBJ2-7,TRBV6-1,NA,CASSSGTPYEQYF,TGTGCCAGCAGTTCCGGGACACCCTACGAGCAGTACTTC
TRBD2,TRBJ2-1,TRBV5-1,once,CASRFSAGVQNEQFF,TGCGCCAGCAGATTCTCGGCGGGAGTTCAAAATGAGCAGTTCTTC
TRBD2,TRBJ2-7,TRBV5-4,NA,CASSPGGLAGVEQYF,TGTGCCAGCAGCCCGGGGGGACTAGCGGGAGTGGAGCAGTACTTC
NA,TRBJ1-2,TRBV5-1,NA,CASSKDRQEGYTF,TGCGCCAGCAGCAAGGACAGACAAGAGGGCTACACCTTC
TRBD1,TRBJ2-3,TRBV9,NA,CASSRGQGTDTQYF,TGTGCCAGTTCCAGGGGGCAGGGAACAGATACGCAGTATTTT
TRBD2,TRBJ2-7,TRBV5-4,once,CASSLTSGRGEQYF,TGTGCCAGCAGCTTAACTAGCGGGCGGGGCGAGCAGTACTTC
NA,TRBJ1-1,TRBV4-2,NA,CASSHAGGNTEAFF,TGTGCCAGCAGCCATGCAGGCGGGAACACTGAAGCTTTCTTT
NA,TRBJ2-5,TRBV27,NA,CASSLGGYETQYF,TGTGCCAGCAGTTTAGGGGGGTATGAGACCCAGTACTTC
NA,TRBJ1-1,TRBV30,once,CAWSGGSVGEAFF,TGTGCCTGGAGCGGGGGTTCAGTAGGCGAAGCTTTCTTT
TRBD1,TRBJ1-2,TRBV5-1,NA,CASSLAGTGGGYTF,TGCGCCAGCAGCTTGGCCGGGACAGGGGGCGGCTACACCTTC
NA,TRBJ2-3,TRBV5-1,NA,CASSLGTADTQYF,TGCGCCAGCAGCTTAGGGACGGCAGATACGCAGTATTTT
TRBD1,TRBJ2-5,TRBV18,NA,CASSRDRGGETQYF,TGTGCCAGCTCTCGCGACAGGGGTGGTGAGACCCAGTACTTC
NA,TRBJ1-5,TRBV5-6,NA,CASSLHGNANQPQHF,TGTGCCAGCAGCTTGCACGGGAATGCCAATCAGCCCCAGCATTTT
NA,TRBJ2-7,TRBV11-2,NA,CASSPVRRDSTYEQYF,TGTGCCAGCAGCCCGGTTAGGAGAGACAGCACCTACGAGCAGTACTTC
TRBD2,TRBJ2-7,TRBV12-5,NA,CASARSGSSYEQYF,TGTGCTAGTGCTCGTAGCGGGAGCTCCTACGAGCAGTACTTC
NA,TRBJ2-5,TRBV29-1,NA,CSVEDGGETQYF,TGCAGCGTTGAAGACGGAGGGGAGACCCAGTACTTC